This is a list of T cell receptor beta chains from one sample in a study of shared clonotypes between healthy human individuals. Method: immunoSEQ multiplex PCR; TCRdb's copy keeps in-frame clones and lacks some. The sample contains about 580,000 clones, about 98% of which appear only once. Sequencing was done on a sample of naive CD8+ T cells sorted from blood. These receptors were taken from a man aged 25-40 years in good health. Both conserved end residues are part of each CDR3. D genes are given only for firm matches. Clone size is not always given. Where it is, it says once, few, many or a class for expanded clones.

J gene,V gene,clone size,D gene,CDR3 protein,CDR3 DNA
TRBJ2-3,TRBV28,-,-,CASSLWLASYHSTDTQYF,TGTGCCAGCAGTTTATGGCTCGCTAGCTACCATAGCACAGATACGCAGTATTTT
TRBJ2-1,TRBV7-3,-,-,CASSLTSLGEQFF,TGTGCCAGCAGCTTAACATCATTGGGTGAGCAGTTCTTC
TRBJ2-1,TRBV7-3,-,-,CASSFRQGTPYNEQFF,TGTGCCAGCAGCTTTCGTCAGGGGACCCCCTACAATGAGCAGTTCTTC
TRBJ2-1,TRBV29-1,-,TRBD2,CSVEGGSRVSYNEQFF,TGCAGCGTTGAGGGCGGGAGTAGGGTCTCCTACAATGAGCAGTTCTTC
TRBJ2-7,TRBV9,once,-,CASSVGSGTTYEQYF,TGTGCCAGCAGCGTAGGTAGCGGTACTACCTACGAGCAGTACTTC
TRBJ2-7,TRBV6-5,once,TRBD1,CASSYGQGLYEQYF,TGTGCCAGCAGTTATGGACAGGGCCTCTACGAGCAGTACTTC
TRBJ2-5,TRBV29-1,-,TRBD2,CSVEDPRSGGRRETQYF,TGCAGCGTTGAAGATCCCCGGTCGGGGGGGCGAAGAGAGACCCAGTACTTC
TRBJ2-2,TRBV7-2,once,-,CASSDPGENTGELFF,TGTGCCAGCAGCGACCCGGGCGAGAACACCGGGGAGCTGTTTTTT
TRBJ1-3,TRBV5-8,-,-,CASSLGLNTIYF,TGTGCCAGCAGCTTAGGGTTGAACACCATATATTTT
TRBJ1-4,TRBV5-8,-,TRBD1,CASSLGQGREKLFF,TGTGCCAGCAGCTTGGGACAGGGTAGGGAAAAACTGTTTTTT